The 7 T cell receptor beta chains below all came from one sample that was sequenced in a study of post-analysis software for immune sequencing data. Overall study results and limits: A handful of TRBV segments were significantly more frequent in patients than in controls. TRBV5-6, TRBV5-1 and TRBV20-1 were among these segments.

No antigen has been assigned to these receptors. Prepared libraries of TCR beta cDNA carried unique molecular identifiers. TCRdb redid the calling of the PCR reads with MiXCR, one entry per CDR3 protein. The sample holds over 250,000 distinct CDR3 sequences, 36% seen once. The sample was blood. The receptors here all came from a girl aged 10-17 years with multiple sclerosis.

This sequence joins TRBV12-3 or TRBV12-4 and TRBJ2-7; D unresolved. V was cut by 5 bases and J by 2 bases, with 13 bases left in between. This CDR3 comprises 14 residues. The DNA of the CDR3 is TGTGCCAGCAGTCAGCCCGAAAACGCCTACGAGCAGTACTTC. Encoded protein: CASSQPENAYEQYF.

This chain connects TRBV28 to TRBJ2-1; TRBD2 might be the D (6 bases). The CDR3 spans 16 residues. V was trimmed by 1 base and J by 0 bases, leaving 10 bases between them. Germline CDR1 reads MDHEN; CDR2 reads SYDVKM. The CDR3 loop reads CASSLSRESSYNEQFF. CDR3 sequence (DNA): TGTGCCAGCAGTTTATCACGGGAGAGCTCCTACAATGAGCAGTTCTTC. Using reference TRBV28 and TRBJ2-1 for the parts outside the CDR3, the full variable domain is DVKVTQSSRYLVKRTGEKVFLECVQDMDHENMFWYRQDPGLGLRLIYFSYDVKMKEKGDIPEGYSVSREKKERFSLILESASTNQTSMYLCASSLSRESSYNEQFFGPGTRLTVL.

The V gene is TRBV2, the J gene TRBJ2-1; tentatively, D is TRBD2 (7 bases). V was pared by 1 base and J by 9 bases, with 16 bases between. Germline assignment: CDR1 SNHLY and CDR2 FYNNEI. CDR3 size: 15 residues. The DNA for the CDR3 is TGTGCCAGCAGTGAAGGTGCGGGGGCTTCGGGTGAGCAGTTCTTC. As protein: CASSEGAGASGEQFF.

Ten or more counts support this clonotype. The V gene is TRBV28, the J gene TRBJ2-7; TRBD1 matches 9 bases. The germline V gene has CDR1 MDHEN and CDR2 SYDVKM. The CDR3 extends over 14 amino acids. With V trimmed by 8 bases and J by 4 bases, 9 bases remained unmatched. CDR3 sequence reads: CASRGGQGVYEQYF. CDR3 coding DNA: TGTGCCAGCCGTGGGGGACAGGGTGTTTACGAGCAGTACTTC.

This clonotype has ten or more counts. V is TRBV5-1 and J is TRBJ1-2, with a possible D match to TRBD1 (6 bases). The CDR3 runs to 14 residues. With 2 bases removed from V and 6 bases from J, the gap between germline ends came to 14 bases. Germline lookup yields CDR1 SGHRS and CDR2 YFSETQ. CDR3 loop: CASSLDGGLDGYTF. CDR3 DNA: TGCGCCAGCAGCTTAGATGGGGGCTTGGATGGCTACACCTTC.

This clonotype was detected many times. This chain links TRBV6-4 with TRBJ1-5; unclear D gene. This CDR3 is 15 amino acids long. Germline V gene lookup returns CDR1 MRHNA and CDR2 SNTAGT. V lost 6 bases and J lost 0, with 12 bases in between. CDR3 sequence (DNA): TGTGCCAGCAGCCCCGAAGGAAGTAGCAATCAGCCCCAGCATTTT. Translated, it gives CASSPEGSSNQPQHF.

Many counts were recorded for this clonotype. The chain couples TRBV3-1 to TRBJ2-7; no firm D call. V shed 1 base and J shed 3 bases, with 4 bases lying between them. CDR3 length: 12 amino acids. Germline CDR1 reads LGHDT; CDR2 reads YNNKEL (reference sequence). The CDR3 sequence is CASSQGGYEQYF. The CDR3 DNA reads as TGTGCCAGCAGCCAAGGGGGCTACGAGCAGTACTTC.